This T cell receptor beta chain was documented in a study of cytomegalovirus exposure and HLA in healthy donors. A few counts support this clone. Its cognate antigen is unknown. PCR was performed using 60 Vbeta and 13 Jbeta primers. As originally analysed: The authors later counted roughly 76 million unique TCR beta chains, about 11 million of them shared. TCRdb keeps only in-frame clones here, not all; method: immunoSEQ multiplex PCR. The V and J calls and clone size were taken over from that table, and D and trimming were inferred from the DNA. Counted here are about 190,000 clones, under 80% occurring once; the ten biggest clones make up approximately 5%. Study-level points and caveats: Diagnosis of cytomegalovirus status made by the classifier reportedly showed high specificity and sensitivity. Among CMV-associated TCR beta chains, most appeared HLA-restricted in a later analysis. There were several of the most significant clusters that appeared linked to common viral pathogens in a later analysis.

This CDR3 region has 16 residues. The V gene's germline CDR1 is SGHNT and CDR2 YYREEE (reference sequence). V lost 4 bases and J 5 bases, leaving 19 bases between the germline ends. Sequencing was carried out using PBMCs. The clonotype originates from a man aged 30-40 years in good health and CMV-seropositive. The rearrangement joins TRBV5-4 to TRBJ2-1, with D perhaps TRBD1 (6 bases). Here the CDR3 reads CASSRVLGAVNNEQFF. The DNA for the CDR3 is TGTGCCAGCAGCCGCGTTCTGGGGGCGGTCAACAATGAGCAGTTCTTC.